These 8 T cell receptor beta chains were sequenced from one sample in a study of early T cells in non-severe SARS-CoV-2 infection. TCRdb re-called the 5' RACE reads with MiXCR, one entry per CDR3 protein. The sample contains tens of thousands of distinct CDR3 sequences, 11% to 15% of which appear only once. Sequenced: whole blood. These receptors were obtained from an adult who was a healthcare worker with PCR-confirmed SARS-CoV-2 infection or an uninfected control (not recorded which).

This rearrangement joins TRBV5-1 to TRBJ1-1; possibly TRBD1 for D (5 bases). The CDR3 runs 13 residues. Germline loops: CDR1 SGHRS, CDR2 YFSETQ. V lost 0 bases and J lost 4, with 7 bases in between. The CDR3 DNA sequence: TGCGCCAGCAGCTTGGAGAGGGGCACTGAAGCTTTCTTT. Its protein product is CASSLERGTEAFF. Variable domain in full (rest from reference TRBV5-1 and TRBJ1-1): KAGVTQTPRYLIKTRGQQVTLSCSPISGHRSVSWYQQTPGQGLQFLFEYFSETQRNKGNFPGRFSGRQFSNSRSEMNVSTLELGDSALYLCASSLERGTEAFFGQGTRLTVV.

The rearrangement links TRBV6-2 or TRBV6-3 to TRBJ1-1; D possibly corresponds to TRBD1 (5 bases). Trimming left V 5 bases short and J 1 base short, with 17 bases between. Per the germline V gene, CDR1 is MNHEY and CDR2 is SVGEGT. This CDR3 is built from 16 residues. The CDR3 loop is CASSKTLREGNTEAFF. The CDR3 bases are TGTGCCAGCAGTAAAACCCTCAGGGAAGGGAACACTGAAGCTTTCTTT.

This clonotype was seen at least ten times. The V call is TRBV28, the J call TRBJ1-2; no clear D. The CDR3 contains 11 residues. Trimming removed 6 bases at V and 4 bases at J, with 6 bases between. The V gene's germline CDR1 is MDHEN and CDR2 SYDVKM. The CDR3, as DNA: TGTGCCAGCAGCGACATCTATGGCTACACCTTC. Translating gives CASSDIYGYTF.

The V gene is TRBV18, the J gene TRBJ1-1; the D is unclear. The germline V gene has CDR1 KGHSH and CDR2 LQKENI. The CDR3 loop spans 13 amino acids. V was clipped by 8 bases and J by 4 bases, with 14 bases between them. The chain's CDR3 is CASTSKEGTEAFF. The CDR3 DNA reads as TGTGCCAGCACTTCGAAGGAGGGCACTGAAGCTTTCTTT. The variable domain in full, with the rest retrieved from reference TRBV18 and TRBJ1-1, is NAGVMQNPRHLVRRRGQEARLRCSPMKGHSHVYWYRQLPEEGLKFMVYLQKENIIDESGMPKERFSAEFPKEGPSILRIQQVVRGDSAAYFCASTSKEGTEAFFGQGTRLTVV.

CDR3 in amino acids: CASSYKGEQYF. The CDR3 region has the DNA TGTGCCAGCAGTTATAAGGGCGAGCAGTACTTC. V usage is TRBV6-5 and J usage is TRBJ2-7; D remains unclear. The CDR3 runs to 11 residues. CDR1 and CDR2 (germline): MNHEY, SVGAGI. The V end was cut by 3 bases, the J end by 6 bases, with 6 bases between.

This clonotype was recorded a few times. This chain connects TRBV20-1 to TRBJ1-2, with D perhaps matching TRBD1 (6 bases). The germline V and J ends were trimmed by 2 bases and 8 bases, with 15 bases remaining between them. The length of the CDR3 is 13 residues. Germline V gene lookup returns CDR1 DFQATT and CDR2 SNEGSKA (reference sequence). CDR3 DNA sequence: TGCAGTGCTAGATTGCGGGGGGCGGAAGGCTACACCTTC. Its translation is CSARLRGAEGYTF.

As for this clonotype: One end of the junction is discordant with germline, which a read error may explain. The V and J genes are TRBV12-3 or TRBV12-4 and TRBJ1-2, with TRBD1 matching 7 bases. The CDR3 is made up of 12 amino acids. CDR3 loop: CASSLGYRTGLF. CDR3 DNA sequence: TGTGCCAGCAGTTTAGGGTATCGGACAGGCCTCTTC.

In its sample, this clonotype was seen many times. The chain joins TRBV29-1 to TRBJ1-1; D is ambiguous. Germline values: CDR1 SQVTM, CDR2 ANQGSEA. This CDR3 is built from 10 residues. The V end lost 7 bases, the J end lost 1 base, and 4 bases lay between the germline ends. In DNA form, the CDR3 reads TGCAGCGGTCAGAACACTGAAGCTTTCTTT. It yields the protein CSGQNTEAFF.